The TCR beta chain under discussion was sequenced for a study of T cell responses to AZD1222 COVID-19 vaccine. Study conclusions and caveats: Unmutated regions of variants are reportedly targeted by nearly half of spike-specific TCRs. The study sampled repertoires only after the peak T cell response.

Repertoires were generated with immunoSEQ multiplex PCR, while TCRdb's copy carries only in-frame clones and drops some. This table has approximately 68,000 clones, around 86% appearing once. Points on this clone: Its specificity is not known.

The sample consisted of peripheral blood, taken on day 0 of AZD1222 vaccination. The sequence was collected from an adult in good health.

The CDR3, as DNA: TGTGCCAGCACCGAACCCCGCCTAAATCAGCCCCAGCATTTT. It specifies CASTEPRLNQPQHF. V gene TRBV28 combines with J gene TRBJ1-5; D is unresolved. Germline V gene lookup returns CDR1 MDHEN and CDR2 SYDVKM. The CDR3 totals 14 residues. Trimming took 7 bases from V and 4 from J, leaving 14 bases between them.